This T cell receptor beta chain was identified in a study of T-cell memory formation after mild COVID-19. Overall study context: Largely, TCR clusters stayed within a single donor.

The CDR3 is 16 residues long. V lost 5 bases, J lost 5 bases, and 21 bases lay in between. Whole-study findings and limits: Second-wave clones that peaked on day 37 lacked confirmed SARS-CoV-2 specificity.

As regards this clonotype: Its antigen is as yet unknown.

Constant-segment primers were used for 5'RACE, and the resulting TCR alpha and TCR beta cDNA libraries carried sample barcodes and UMIs. TCRdb recomputed calls from the 5' RACE reads with MiXCR, one row per CDR3 protein. The sample includes roughly 400,000 distinct CDR3 sequences, roughly a quarter of them seen just once. The source is an adult woman who had mild COVID-19 (a few samples of this study predate the infection). Cell type and time point are not known. Sample: PBMCs or a T cell subset sorted from them (not recorded which). This chain uses TRBV12-3 or TRBV12-4 with TRBJ1-1; D unclear. The CDR3 loop is CASSPSMDPGGTEAFF. The CDR3, as DNA: TGTGCCAGCAGTCCCTCAATGGACCCGGGCGGGACTGAAGCTTTCTTT.